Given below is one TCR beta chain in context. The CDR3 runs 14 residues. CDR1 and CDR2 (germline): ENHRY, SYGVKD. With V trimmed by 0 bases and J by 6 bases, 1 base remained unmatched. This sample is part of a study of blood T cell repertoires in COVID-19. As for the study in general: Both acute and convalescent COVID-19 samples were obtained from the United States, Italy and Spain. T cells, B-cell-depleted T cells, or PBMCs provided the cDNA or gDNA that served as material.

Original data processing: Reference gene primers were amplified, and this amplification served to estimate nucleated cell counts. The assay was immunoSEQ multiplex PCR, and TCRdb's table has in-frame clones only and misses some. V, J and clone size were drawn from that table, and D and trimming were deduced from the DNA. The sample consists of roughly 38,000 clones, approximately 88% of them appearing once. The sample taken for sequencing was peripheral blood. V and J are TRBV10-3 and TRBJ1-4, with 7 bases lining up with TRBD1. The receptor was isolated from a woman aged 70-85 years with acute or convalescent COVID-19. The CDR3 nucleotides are TGTGCCATCAGTGAGTCCACAGGGGATGAAAAACTGTTTTTT. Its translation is CAISESTGDEKLFF.